The clone carrying this TCR beta chain was seen ten or more times. The antigen is undetermined. This entry belongs to a study of beta chain features in type 1 diabetes. Whole-study findings and limits: Whatever favoring of shorter templates PCR might show would apply equally to patients and controls. A pattern of fewer insertions and more deletions at VDJ junctions was seen in type 1 diabetes patients.

Per the germline V gene, CDR1 is SGHRS and CDR2 is YFSETQ. With 4 bases removed from V and 5 bases from J, the gap between germline ends came to 9 bases. There are 12 residues in the CDR3. The investigators reverse transcribed all of the isolated RNA, so they sequenced expressed TCRB transcripts. The read count averaged about 3.6 million across naive, central memory and regulatory T cell samples. Some clones are missing from TCRdb's copy, which holds only in-frame ones; the method was immunoSEQ multiplex PCR. The table includes about 140,000 clones, about 9.7% detected once. By way of CD45RO/CCR7/CD25/CD127/CD95/CD27, the CD4+ regulatory, stem cell-like memory, central memory and naive cells were sorted.

V usage is TRBV5-1 and J usage is TRBJ1-1; TRBD1 might be the D (5 bases). The sample was central memory CD4+ T cells from blood. This sequence originates from a woman aged 40 to 50 in good health. The CDR3 region is CASSPGRTEAFF. The DNA for the CDR3 is TGCGCCAGCAGCCCAGGGAGGACTGAAGCTTTCTTT.